Listed below are T cell receptor beta chains from one sample, sequenced in a study of T cells after yellow fever vaccination. TCRdb ran MiXCR on the 5' RACE reads and lists one entry per CDR3 protein. This table has 150,000 to 200,000 distinct CDR3 sequences, approximately 11% appearing once. The sample was CD8+ T cells sorted from PBMCs, taken 15 days after the yellow fever booster vaccination. These receptor sequences come from a man younger than 35 who received the YFV17D yellow fever vaccine. Each CDR3 is given with its conserved first and last residue. D genes are given only for firm matches. A row's size may be missing; if present it is once, few, many or a size class.

CDR3nt: TGTGCCAGTACCGGCTTCGGGGAGCTGTTTTTT
CDR3aa: CASTGFGELFF
len: 11
abundance: few
d_gene: -
v_gene: TRBV6-2/TRBV6-3
j_gene: TRBJ2-2

CDR3nt: TGCGCCAGCAGCCAACTTGAGGGAGATGGCTACACCTTC
CDR3aa: CASSQLEGDGYTF
len: 13
abundance: -
d_gene: -
v_gene: TRBV4-1
j_gene: TRBJ1-2

CDR3nt: TGTGCCAGCAGTCAGGGGGAGGGTGAGCAGTTCTTC
CDR3aa: CASSQGEGEQFF
len: 12
abundance: few
d_gene: -
v_gene: TRBV7-3
j_gene: TRBJ2-1

CDR3nt: TGTGCCAGCAGCTTAAATATCGGAGACCAAGAGACCCAGTACTTC
CDR3aa: CASSLNIGDQETQYF
len: 15
abundance: few
d_gene: -
v_gene: TRBV7-6
j_gene: TRBJ2-5

CDR3nt: TGTGCCAGCAGCTTCGGTGCGGAAGCTTTCTTT
CDR3aa: CASSFGAEAFF
len: 11
abundance: -
d_gene: -
v_gene: TRBV11-2
j_gene: TRBJ1-1

CDR3nt: TGTGCCAGCAGTTACAGGGGGCAGCCCCAGCATTTT
CDR3aa: CASSYRGQPQHF
len: 12
abundance: many
d_gene: TRBD1
v_gene: TRBV27
j_gene: TRBJ1-5

CDR3nt: TGTGCCTGGAACCGGGAGGATCACAATGAGCAGTTCTTC
CDR3aa: CAWNREDHNEQFF
len: 13
abundance: many
d_gene: TRBD2
v_gene: TRBV30
j_gene: TRBJ2-1

CDR3nt: TGTGCCAGCAGCTCCCCCCCTGCGGTGGGGCACGGGGAGCTGTTTTTT
CDR3aa: CASSSPPAVGHGELFF
len: 16
abundance: -
d_gene: -
v_gene: TRBV7-9
j_gene: TRBJ2-2

CDR3nt: TGTGCCAGCAGCCCCTCACTAGCGGGGGCCCAAGAGACCCAGTACTTC
CDR3aa: CASSPSLAGAQETQYF
len: 16
abundance: few
d_gene: TRBD2
v_gene: TRBV12-3/TRBV12-4
j_gene: TRBJ2-5

CDR3nt: TGTGCCAGCAGCCAGGGGTACGGAAGTTGGGACACCGGGGAGCTGTTTTTT
CDR3aa: CASSQGYGSWDTGELFF
len: 17
abundance: -
d_gene: -
v_gene: TRBV3-1
j_gene: TRBJ2-2

CDR3nt: TGTGCCAGCAGTTTAGAAGGGGGGATGGAGGTCGGAAAACTGTTTTTT
CDR3aa: CASSLEGGMEVGKLFF
len: 16
abundance: few
d_gene: -
v_gene: TRBV12-3/TRBV12-4
j_gene: TRBJ1-4

CDR3nt: TGTGCCAGCAGTTACTCCGGCGGGGGCTCCTACGAGCAGTACTTC
CDR3aa: CASSYSGGGSYEQYF
len: 15
abundance: -
d_gene: TRBD2
v_gene: TRBV6-5
j_gene: TRBJ2-7

CDR3nt: TGCAGTCAATCACAAGCGTCCAGGGCCCCAGATACGCAGTATTTT
CDR3aa: CSQSQASRAPDTQYF
len: 15
abundance: -
d_gene: -
v_gene: TRBV20-1
j_gene: TRBJ2-3

CDR3nt: TGTGCCAGCAGTCCTTCAGTACAGACAGATACGCAGTATTTT
CDR3aa: CASSPSVQTDTQYF
len: 14
abundance: few
d_gene: -
v_gene: TRBV12-3/TRBV12-4
j_gene: TRBJ2-3

CDR3nt: TGTGCCAGCAGTTACCCGGGGGGTCCCTACGAGCAGTACTTC
CDR3aa: CASSYPGGPYEQYF
len: 14
abundance: -
d_gene: TRBD2
v_gene: TRBV6-2/TRBV6-3
j_gene: TRBJ2-7

CDR3nt: TGCAGCGTTGAACCCCCCCATCGGAATGAGCAGTTCTTC
CDR3aa: CSVEPPHRNEQFF
len: 13
abundance: -
d_gene: -
v_gene: TRBV29-1
j_gene: TRBJ2-1

CDR3nt: TGTGCCACCAGGGACTCCTATAATTCACCCCTCCACTTT
CDR3aa: CATRDSYNSPLHF
len: 13
abundance: few
d_gene: -
v_gene: TRBV15
j_gene: TRBJ1-6

CDR3nt: TGTGCCAGCAGTTACTTAGGGGGGGGGAGGGAGCAGTACTTC
CDR3aa: CASSYLGGGREQYF
len: 14
abundance: many
d_gene: -
v_gene: TRBV6-5
j_gene: TRBJ2-7

CDR3nt: TGTGCCAGCAGCCATACTAGGGGCACAGATACGCAGTATTTT
CDR3aa: CASSHTRGTDTQYF
len: 14
abundance: many
d_gene: -
v_gene: TRBV7-9
j_gene: TRBJ2-3

CDR3nt: TGTGCCAGCAGTTACTCGACTAGCGGGGGGAAGACCCAGTACTTC
CDR3aa: CASSYSTSGGKTQYF
len: 15
abundance: -
d_gene: TRBD2
v_gene: TRBV6-2/TRBV6-3
j_gene: TRBJ2-5

CDR3nt: TGTGCCAGCAGCTTAGCCCGGGACCCTTCGAGCTCCTACAATGAGCAGTTCTTC
CDR3aa: CASSLARDPSSSYNEQFF
len: 18
abundance: -
d_gene: -
v_gene: TRBV7-9
j_gene: TRBJ2-1

CDR3nt: TGCGCCAGCAGCTTCGATGACTTGGAGCAGTACTTC
CDR3aa: CASSFDDLEQYF
len: 12
abundance: few
d_gene: -
v_gene: TRBV5-1
j_gene: TRBJ2-7

CDR3nt: TGTGCCAGCAGCTATAGGACAGGGTCCCACACAGATACGCAGTATTTT
CDR3aa: CASSYRTGSHTDTQYF
len: 16
abundance: -
d_gene: TRBD1
v_gene: TRBV11-2
j_gene: TRBJ2-3

CDR3nt: TGTGCCAGCAGCCCTAGCGGCGCTTACAAAAACATTCAGTACTTC
CDR3aa: CASSPSGAYKNIQYF
len: 15
abundance: few
d_gene: TRBD2
v_gene: TRBV12-3/TRBV12-4
j_gene: TRBJ2-4

CDR3nt: TGCGCCAGCAGCCTGGGACCGTCGAGTAATGAGCAGTTCTTC
CDR3aa: CASSLGPSSNEQFF
len: 14
abundance: -
d_gene: -
v_gene: TRBV5-1
j_gene: TRBJ2-1

CDR3nt: TGTGCCAGCAGCACAGGGGTCCGGCTAGAGACCCAGTACTTC
CDR3aa: CASSTGVRLETQYF
len: 14
abundance: -
d_gene: TRBD1
v_gene: TRBV28
j_gene: TRBJ2-5

CDR3nt: TGTGCCAGCTCGAGTTTGGGGGATCAGCCCCAGCATTTT
CDR3aa: CASSSLGDQPQHF
len: 13
abundance: few
d_gene: -
v_gene: TRBV27
j_gene: TRBJ1-5

CDR3nt: TGTGCCAGCAGTAGCTACGTCAGTGAGCAGTTCTTC
CDR3aa: CASSSYVSEQFF
len: 12
abundance: -
d_gene: -
v_gene: TRBV12-3/TRBV12-4
j_gene: TRBJ2-1

CDR3nt: TGTGCCAGCAGTTCCAGGACGGGGAGGGAGACCCAGTACTTC
CDR3aa: CASSSRTGRETQYF
len: 14
abundance: many
d_gene: -
v_gene: TRBV12-3/TRBV12-4
j_gene: TRBJ2-5

CDR3nt: TGTGCCAGCGGGGGACAGGGCAATCAGCCCCAGCATTTT
CDR3aa: CASGGQGNQPQHF
len: 13
abundance: few
d_gene: TRBD1
v_gene: TRBV12-3/TRBV12-4
j_gene: TRBJ1-5

CDR3nt: TGTGCCAGCAGTTACTCGGGTCGGGGCGGGGGGCTCCTAGAGACCCAGTACTTC
CDR3aa: CASSYSGRGGGLLETQYF
len: 18
abundance: -
d_gene: TRBD2
v_gene: TRBV6-5
j_gene: TRBJ2-5

CDR3nt: TGTGCTAGTGAAGGTAGCGGGGAGTTCGGGACCCAGTACTTC
CDR3aa: CASEGSGEFGTQYF
len: 14
abundance: -
d_gene: TRBD2
v_gene: TRBV12-5
j_gene: TRBJ2-5

CDR3nt: TGTGCCAGCAGTTTTGGATTGGGGGGGAGCTATGAGCAGTTCTTC
CDR3aa: CASSFGLGGSYEQFF
len: 15
abundance: few
d_gene: TRBD2
v_gene: TRBV12-3/TRBV12-4
j_gene: TRBJ2-1

CDR3nt: TGTGCCAGCAGTGGTGGAGAGCAGTACTTC
CDR3aa: CASSGGEQYF
len: 10
abundance: few
d_gene: -
v_gene: TRBV25-1
j_gene: TRBJ2-7

CDR3nt: TGTGCCACCAGTGGGGGAGGGTATAATTCACCCCTCCACTTT
CDR3aa: CATSGGGYNSPLHF
len: 14
abundance: few
d_gene: -
v_gene: TRBV6-6
j_gene: TRBJ1-6

CDR3nt: TGCGCCAGCAGCCAAGATCCTCCCCAGGGTGAGACTGAAGCTTTCTTT
CDR3aa: CASSQDPPQGETEAFF
len: 16
abundance: -
d_gene: -
v_gene: TRBV4-3
j_gene: TRBJ1-1

CDR3nt: TGCGCCAGCAGCCTGGACTTAGGTACTAGCGGGGAAGAGACCCAGTACTTC
CDR3aa: CASSLDLGTSGEETQYF
len: 17
abundance: few
d_gene: TRBD2
v_gene: TRBV5-1
j_gene: TRBJ2-5

CDR3nt: TGTGCCACCAGTGCAACGGGTATGGGTATCACTGAAGCTTTCTTT
CDR3aa: CATSATGMGITEAFF
len: 15
abundance: few
d_gene: -
v_gene: TRBV24-1
j_gene: TRBJ1-1

CDR3nt: TGCAGCGTTGGTGCAGGGTACTATGGCTACACCTTC
CDR3aa: CSVGAGYYGYTF
len: 12
abundance: -
d_gene: -
v_gene: TRBV29-1
j_gene: TRBJ1-2

CDR3nt: TGCGCCACCCAACCACTAGCGTCGAACACCGGGGAGCTGTTTTTT
CDR3aa: CATQPLASNTGELFF
len: 15
abundance: few
d_gene: TRBD2
v_gene: TRBV5-1
j_gene: TRBJ2-2

CDR3nt: TGCGCCAGCAGCCTCGGACACGCGAACACCGGGGAGCTGTTTTTT
CDR3aa: CASSLGHANTGELFF
len: 15
abundance: -
d_gene: -
v_gene: TRBV4-1
j_gene: TRBJ2-2

CDR3nt: TGTGCCAGCAGCGTGTTTGGGACACCGGAGAACACTGAAGCTTTCTTT
CDR3aa: CASSVFGTPENTEAFF
len: 16
abundance: -
d_gene: -
v_gene: TRBV6-6
j_gene: TRBJ1-1

CDR3nt: TGTGCCATCAGTGAGTCGTTATGGTTGCCGAACACCGGGGAGCTGTTTTTT
CDR3aa: CAISESLWLPNTGELFF
len: 17
abundance: -
d_gene: -
v_gene: TRBV10-3
j_gene: TRBJ2-2

CDR3nt: TGCAGTGCTAGAGAATTCGGGGACTACCTCTACGAGCAGTACTTC
CDR3aa: CSAREFGDYLYEQYF
len: 15
abundance: -
d_gene: TRBD2
v_gene: TRBV20-1
j_gene: TRBJ2-7

CDR3nt: TGTGCCAGCAGTTACTGGGACAGGGAAACCTACAATGAGCAGTTCTTC
CDR3aa: CASSYWDRETYNEQFF
len: 16
abundance: few
d_gene: TRBD1
v_gene: TRBV6-2/TRBV6-3
j_gene: TRBJ2-1

CDR3nt: TGTGCCAGCGCGGACCGACAGGGGGTTTGGGAGACCCAGTACTTC
CDR3aa: CASADRQGVWETQYF
len: 15
abundance: few
d_gene: TRBD1
v_gene: TRBV7-2
j_gene: TRBJ2-5

CDR3nt: TGTGCCAGTAGTATATTAGTGGGCACCGGCTCCTACAATGAGCAGTTCTTC
CDR3aa: CASSILVGTGSYNEQFF
len: 17
abundance: -
d_gene: -
v_gene: TRBV19
j_gene: TRBJ2-1

CDR3nt: TGTGCCAGCAGATCTCAACAGGGGTTGGCCAAAAACATTCAGTACTTC
CDR3aa: CASRSQQGLAKNIQYF
len: 16
abundance: many
d_gene: TRBD1
v_gene: TRBV28
j_gene: TRBJ2-4

CDR3nt: TGTGCCAGCAGCTGGACAGGGTTTCAGCCCCAGCATTTT
CDR3aa: CASSWTGFQPQHF
len: 13
abundance: -
d_gene: TRBD1
v_gene: TRBV2
j_gene: TRBJ1-5

CDR3nt: TGTGCCAGCACCTATGGGGGCTACGAGCAGTACTTC
CDR3aa: CASTYGGYEQYF
len: 12
abundance: few
d_gene: -
v_gene: TRBV2
j_gene: TRBJ2-7